This is a list of T cell receptor beta chains from one sample in a study of blood T cell repertoires in COVID-19. The data were produced by immunoSEQ multiplex PCR, yet TCRdb's version contains in-frame clones alone and is incomplete. The data show some 120,000 clones, about four fifths seen once. Specimen: peripheral blood. These receptors came from a woman between 50 and 59 years old with acute or convalescent COVID-19. Each CDR3 is given with its conserved first and last residue. A D gene is named only where the DNA matches it firmly. Clone size is not always given. Where it is, it says once, few, many or a class for expanded clones.

V gene: TRBV27; J gene: TRBJ1-1; clone size: .; D gene: .; CDR3 DNA: TGTGCCAGCAGTCTCCGGGACGGGGACAATGAAGCTTTCTTT; CDR3 protein: CASSLRDGDNEAFF
V gene: TRBV6-5; J gene: TRBJ1-2; clone size: .; D gene: .; CDR3 DNA: TGTGCCAGCACCAGAAACAACTATGGCTACACCTTC; CDR3 protein: CASTRNNYGYTF
V gene: TRBV4-1; J gene: TRBJ2-1; clone size: .; D gene: TRBD2; CDR3 DNA: TGCGCCAGCAGCCAAGATGGAGCTCTTAGCGGGGGGGCTTCCTACAATGAGCAGTTCTTC; CDR3 protein: CASSQDGALSGGASYNEQFF
V gene: TRBV7-5; J gene: TRBJ1-2; clone size: once; D gene: .; CDR3 DNA: TGTGCCAGAAAATTCCGGGGCTACACCTTC; CDR3 protein: CARKFRGYTF
V gene: TRBV14; J gene: TRBJ1-3; clone size: .; D gene: .; CDR3 DNA: TGTGCCAGCAGCCGAACGGTTGTCCCTGGAAACACCATATATTTT; CDR3 protein: CASSRTVVPGNTIYF
V gene: TRBV7-8; J gene: TRBJ2-2; clone size: .; D gene: .; CDR3 DNA: TGTGCCAGCAGCTTAGGATCTAGCTCGATGGGGAACACCGGGGAGCTGTTTTTT; CDR3 protein: CASSLGSSSMGNTGELFF
V gene: TRBV4-1; J gene: TRBJ2-3; clone size: .; D gene: TRBD1; CDR3 DNA: TGCGCCAGCAGCCCGCTCCTCGGACAGGGGGCTAGCACAGATACGCAGTATTTT; CDR3 protein: CASSPLLGQGASTDTQYF
V gene: TRBV29-1; J gene: TRBJ1-1; clone size: .; D gene: .; CDR3 DNA: TGCAGCGTTGAAAGGGGCCGCACTGAAGCTTTCTTT; CDR3 protein: CSVERGRTEAFF
V gene: TRBV6-5; J gene: TRBJ2-7; clone size: .; D gene: TRBD2; CDR3 DNA: TGTGCCAGCAGTTACTCGAGGACTAGCGAGCAGTACTTC; CDR3 protein: CASSYSRTSEQYF
V gene: TRBV19; J gene: TRBJ2-7; clone size: .; D gene: .; CDR3 DNA: TGTGCCAGTAGTATAGAACGGGGTTACGAGCAGTACTTC; CDR3 protein: CASSIERGYEQYF
V gene: TRBV3-1/TRBV3-2; J gene: TRBJ1-2; clone size: .; D gene: TRBD1; CDR3 DNA: TGTGCCAGCAGCCAAGCAAGGGGGCGCGGGTCTGGCTACACCTTC; CDR3 protein: CASSQARGRGSGYTF
V gene: TRBV20-1; J gene: TRBJ1-2; clone size: few; D gene: .; CDR3 DNA: TGCAGTGCTAGTCGGGGCGCGGGGTATGGCTACACCTTC; CDR3 protein: CSASRGAGYGYTF
V gene: TRBV11-3; J gene: TRBJ2-2; clone size: .; D gene: TRBD2; CDR3 DNA: TGTGCCAGCAGCTTTCGGGAGGACACCGGGGAGCTGTTTTTT; CDR3 protein: CASSFREDTGELFF
V gene: TRBV5-1; J gene: TRBJ1-2; clone size: once; D gene: TRBD1; CDR3 DNA: TGCGCCAGCAGCTTGGATGGGACAGGTAACTCTGGCTACACCTTC; CDR3 protein: CASSLDGTGNSGYTF
V gene: TRBV5-5; J gene: TRBJ1-2; clone size: .; D gene: TRBD1; CDR3 DNA: TGTGCCAGCAGCTTGCCTCGGACAGGGGTTGGCTACACCTTC; CDR3 protein: CASSLPRTGVGYTF
V gene: TRBV29-1; J gene: TRBJ1-1; clone size: many; D gene: .; CDR3 DNA: TGCAGCGTTGAAGGGCAGGGTAGCACTGAAGCTTTCTTT; CDR3 protein: CSVEGQGSTEAFF
V gene: TRBV27; J gene: TRBJ2-1; clone size: .; D gene: .; CDR3 DNA: TGTGCCAGCAGTCTAGGGGTCTCCTCCTACAATGAGCAGTTCTTC; CDR3 protein: CASSLGVSSYNEQFF
V gene: TRBV6-5; J gene: TRBJ1-2; clone size: .; D gene: TRBD1; CDR3 DNA: TGTGCCAGCAGTAACCGGGACAGGGGTCACTATGGCTACACCTTC; CDR3 protein: CASSNRDRGHYGYTF
V gene: TRBV5-5; J gene: TRBJ1-4; clone size: .; D gene: .; CDR3 DNA: TGTGCCAGCAGCTCCCCAACCGGGGAAAAACTGTTTTTT; CDR3 protein: CASSSPTGEKLFF
V gene: TRBV30; J gene: TRBJ1-2; clone size: .; D gene: TRBD1; CDR3 DNA: TGTGCCTGGAGTGTACTCGGCCAGGGGGGTGGCTACACCTTC; CDR3 protein: CAWSVLGQGGGYTF
V gene: TRBV9; J gene: TRBJ1-1; clone size: .; D gene: .; CDR3 DNA: TGTGCCAGCAGCCTCCTCAGGGATCAGGACACTGAAGCTTTCTTT; CDR3 protein: CASSLLRDQDTEAFF
V gene: TRBV12-5; J gene: TRBJ2-1; clone size: few; D gene: TRBD1; CDR3 DNA: TGTGCTAGTGGTGGGAGACAGGGGGAAAGTTCCTACAATGAGCAGTTCTTC; CDR3 protein: CASGGRQGESSYNEQFF
V gene: TRBV9; J gene: TRBJ2-3; clone size: once; D gene: .; CDR3 DNA: TGTGCCAGCAGCGGGACTGCTAGCACAGATACGCAGTATTTT; CDR3 protein: CASSGTASTDTQYF
V gene: TRBV14; J gene: TRBJ2-7; clone size: .; D gene: .; CDR3 DNA: TGTGCCAGCAGCCAAGATCTAGGCTCCTACGAGCAGTACTTC; CDR3 protein: CASSQDLGSYEQYF
V gene: TRBV7-9; J gene: TRBJ1-1; clone size: .; D gene: .; CDR3 DNA: TGTGCCAGCAGCTCACAGGGTGGGAACACTGAAGCTTTCTTT; CDR3 protein: CASSSQGGNTEAFF
V gene: TRBV5-1; J gene: TRBJ2-3; clone size: .; D gene: TRBD2; CDR3 DNA: TGCGCCAGCAGTCTAGCGGGTTCTAGCACAGATACGCAGTATTTT; CDR3 protein: CASSLAGSSTDTQYF
V gene: TRBV27; J gene: TRBJ1-5; clone size: once; D gene: TRBD1; CDR3 DNA: TGTGCCAGCAGTTTATTAAGCAAGGGGACAGCCAATCAGCCCCAGCATTTT; CDR3 protein: CASSLLSKGTANQPQHF
V gene: TRBV14; J gene: TRBJ1-4; clone size: .; D gene: .; CDR3 DNA: TGTGCCAGCAGCCAAGTTGGGCAGGGTAATGAAAAACTGTTTTTT; CDR3 protein: CASSQVGQGNEKLFF
V gene: TRBV11-3; J gene: TRBJ2-7; clone size: .; D gene: TRBD1; CDR3 DNA: TGTGCCAGCAGCCCCGGACAGGGTTCTTCCTACGAGCAGTACTTC; CDR3 protein: CASSPGQGSSYEQYF
V gene: TRBV5-1; J gene: TRBJ2-1; clone size: .; D gene: .; CDR3 DNA: TGCGCCAGCAGCTCGACAGTGTCCTCCTACAATGAGCAGTTCTTC; CDR3 protein: CASSSTVSSYNEQFF
V gene: TRBV4-2; J gene: TRBJ1-1; clone size: .; D gene: .; CDR3 DNA: TGTGCCAGCAGCCCAGAAGACAGTGACCTTAATGAAGCTTTCTTT; CDR3 protein: CASSPEDSDLNEAFF
V gene: TRBV5-4; J gene: TRBJ2-3; clone size: .; D gene: TRBD2; CDR3 DNA: TGTGCCAGCAGCAGCGTTTCGGGGGGGCGTGAAGATACGCAGTATTTT; CDR3 protein: CASSSVSGGREDTQYF
V gene: TRBV30; J gene: TRBJ1-6; clone size: .; D gene: .; CDR3 DNA: TGTGCCTGGAGTGTATCAGGGAAGGATTCACCCCTCCACTTT; CDR3 protein: CAWSVSGKDSPLHF
V gene: TRBV10-3; J gene: TRBJ1-4; clone size: once; D gene: TRBD1; CDR3 DNA: TGTGCCATCAGTGAGGGGACAGGGAGTGAAAAACTGTTTTTT; CDR3 protein: CAISEGTGSEKLFF
V gene: TRBV5-1; J gene: TRBJ1-3; clone size: .; D gene: TRBD1; CDR3 DNA: TGCGCCAGCAGCTTGGGGGGCGGACAGGTCTCTGGAAACACCATATATTTT; CDR3 protein: CASSLGGGQVSGNTIYF
V gene: TRBV19; J gene: TRBJ1-1; clone size: once; D gene: .; CDR3 DNA: TGTGCCAGTAGTGACACCATGAACACTGAAGCTTTCTTT; CDR3 protein: CASSDTMNTEAFF
V gene: TRBV4-1; J gene: TRBJ1-6; clone size: .; D gene: .; CDR3 DNA: TGCGCCAGCAGCCAAGAGACAGCTAATTCACCCCTCCACTTT; CDR3 protein: CASSQETANSPLHF
V gene: TRBV28; J gene: TRBJ1-1; clone size: .; D gene: TRBD1; CDR3 DNA: TGTGCCAGCAGTCCCGGGACAGGGAACACTGAAGCTTTCTTT; CDR3 protein: CASSPGTGNTEAFF
V gene: TRBV7-7; J gene: TRBJ2-1; clone size: .; D gene: TRBD2; CDR3 DNA: TGTGCCAGCAGCTTTACCTCGGGACTAGCGGCCAATGAGCAGTTCTTC; CDR3 protein: CASSFTSGLAANEQFF
V gene: TRBV23-1; J gene: TRBJ2-7; clone size: .; D gene: .; CDR3 DNA: TGCGCCAGCAGCCACTCTCGGAATCGGGAGCTGTACGAGCAGTACTTC; CDR3 protein: CASSHSRNRELYEQYF
V gene: TRBV13; J gene: TRBJ1-3; clone size: few; D gene: .; CDR3 DNA: TGTGCCAGCAGCGTTTACAGTTCCTCTGGAAACACCATATATTTT; CDR3 protein: CASSVYSSSGNTIYF